The 24 T cell receptor beta chains given below trace back to one sample, sequenced in a study of blood T cell repertoires in COVID-19. Assay used: immunoSEQ multiplex PCR; TCRdb lists only in-frame clones, some missing. The sample has 25,000 or so clones; approximately 94% are singletons. Sequencing was performed on peripheral blood. These receptors were collected from a human donor with active COVID-19. The donor label of this sample is uncertain.

This chain joins TRBV3-1 (or the pseudogene TRBV3-2) and TRBJ1-3; weak D call: TRBD1 (5 bases). The CDR3 loop spans 14 amino acids. Trimming removed 4 bases at V and 3 bases at J, with 10 bases between. Per germline, CDR1 LGHDT and CDR2 YNNKEL (reference sequence). In DNA form, the CDR3 reads TGTGCCAGCAGCCTCAACAGGATTGGAAACACCATATATTTT. Translated, it gives CASSLNRIGNTIYF.

The chain is built from TRBV10-1 and TRBJ2-1; TRBD2 agrees at 12 bases. Germline CDR1 and CDR2: WNHNN and SYGVQD (reference sequence). V lost 6 bases, J lost 8 bases, and 8 bases stayed unmatched. The CDR3 totals 15 residues. CDR3 DNA sequence: TGCGCCAGCAGCAAGGGGGGACTAGCGGGTGATGAGCAGTTCTTC. Translated: CASSKGGLAGDEQFF.

This sequence joins TRBV5-1 and TRBJ2-7; 9 bases map to TRBD2. The CDR3 consists of 16 residues. The germline gives CDR1 SGHRS, CDR2 YFSETQ. Trimming took 0 bases from V and 4 from J; bases not matched to a gene: 8. CDR3 sequence reads: CASSLELAGVRYEQYF. CDR3 sequence (DNA): TGCGCCAGCAGCTTGGAGTTAGCGGGAGTACGTTACGAGCAGTACTTC.

V gene TRBV6-5 combines with J gene TRBJ1-2, with D possibly TRBD1 on 5 matching bases. V shed 3 bases and J shed 8 bases, with 13 bases lying between them. Germline CDR1 and CDR2: MNHEY and SVGAGI. This CDR3 has 13 residues. The CDR3 DNA reads as TGTGCCAGCAGTTATCGGCAGGGCCAGGGCTACACCTTC. It codes for CASSYRQGQGYTF.

CDR3 in DNA: TGTGCCAGCAGTTCCGGGACAGGGACGAAGGCTGAAGCTTTCTTT. As protein: CASSSGTGTKAEAFF. J is TRBJ1-1 and V is TRBV6-5, with TRBD1 matching over 9 bases. The CDR3 runs 15 residues. Losses at the gene ends were 4 bases for V and 6 bases for J; bases not matched to a gene: 9. Germline lookup yields CDR1 MNHEY and CDR2 SVGAGI.

The chain joins TRBV29-1 to TRBJ2-7, with 8 bases matching TRBD2. J lost 5 bases, V lost 3 bases, and 12 bases had no gene match. Germline V CDR1 and CDR2: SQVTM, ANQGSEA. The CDR3 runs to 15 residues. This chain's CDR3 is CSVDSGVSGTDEQYF. CDR3 in DNA: TGCAGCGTTGATTCGGGGGTTAGCGGGACCGACGAGCAGTACTTC.

This clone came up once. The chain joins TRBV28 to TRBJ2-1; 12 positions agree with TRBD2. J gave up 9 bases and V 6 bases, and 9 bases lay outside the gene matches. This CDR3 has 15 amino acids. In germline, CDR1 is MDHEN, CDR2 SYDVKM. The CDR3: CASSLTSGSKGEQFF. Here the CDR3 DNA reads TGTGCCAGCAGCCTGACTAGCGGGAGTAAAGGTGAGCAGTTCTTC.

The table lists this clone with a count of one. The V gene is TRBV4-2, the J gene TRBJ2-3; D may be TRBD2 (5 bases). Germline V gene data show CDR1 as LGHNA and CDR2 as YNFKEQ. The CDR3 is 19 residues long. The V and J ends lost 4 bases and 3 bases respectively, with 26 bases between them. In DNA, the CDR3 is TGTGCCAGCAGCCCCCTTTATGGCGGATCTAGCACTGGGACAGATACGCAGTATTTT. This codes for CASSPLYGGSSTGTDTQYF.

The chain couples TRBV7-9 to TRBJ1-5; perhaps TRBD1 as D (5 bases). Germline-derived CDR1 and CDR2 are SEHNR and FQNEAQ (reference sequence). Trimming took off 3 bases at V and 6 bases at J, with 12 bases between the two ends. CDR3 length: 14 residues. CDR3 region: CASSLAGLVQPQHF. As DNA, the CDR3 is TGTGCCAGCAGCTTGGCGGGGCTGGTTCAGCCCCAGCATTTT.

The chain is built from TRBV19 and TRBJ2-2, with D possibly being TRBD1 (5 bases). This CDR3 spans 15 amino acids. Germline V gives CDR1 LNHDA, CDR2 SQIVND (reference sequence). Trimming took 3 bases from V and 7 from J, leaving 15 bases between them. Written as DNA, the CDR3 is TGTGCCAGTAGTATTTGGCAGGGAATCGGCGGGGAGCTGTTTTTT. Translation: CASSIWQGIGGELFF.

This chain joins TRBV9 and TRBJ2-2; maybe TRBD2 (6 bases). Germline V gives CDR1 SGDLS, CDR2 YYNGEE. The CDR3 loop spans 15 amino acids. V lost 3 bases and J lost 2, with 11 bases in between. The DNA for the CDR3 is TGTGCCAGCAGCGGTGGGGGGTACAACACCGGGGAGCTGTTTTTT. This translates into CASSGGGYNTGELFF. Full variable domain (missing parts from reference TRBV9 and TRBJ2-2): DSGVTQTPKHLITATGQRVTLRCSPRSGDLSVYWYQQSLDQGLQFLIQYYNGEERAKGNILERFSAQQFPDLHSELNLSSLELGDSALYFCASSGGGYNTGELFFGEGSRLTVL.

The rearrangement joins TRBV5-1 to TRBJ2-2; 11 bases match TRBD1. Losses at the gene ends were 4 bases for V and 2 bases for J; bases not matched to a gene: 10. This CDR3 is 18 amino acids long. Looked up from germline, CDR1 is SGHRS and CDR2 is YFSETQ. The chain's CDR3 is CASSPAGTGGVNTGELFF. DNA for the CDR3: TGCGCCAGCAGCCCAGCCGGGACAGGGGGTGTAAACACCGGGGAGCTGTTTTTT.

The rearrangement uses TRBV19 and TRBJ1-3; 7 nucleotides agree with TRBD1. J gave up 6 bases and V 9 bases, and 5 bases lay outside the gene matches. CDR3 length: 12 residues. Germline lookup yields CDR1 LNHDA and CDR2 SQIVND (reference sequence). The CDR3 sequence is CASMDRINTIYF. The CDR3, as DNA: TGTGCCAGCATGGACAGGATAAACACCATATATTTT.

The chain has TRBV6-5 and TRBJ1-1; 7 bases agree with TRBD1. The junction had 9 bases not matched to a gene; V was cut back by 11 bases and J by 3 bases. Looked up from germline, CDR1 is MNHEY and CDR2 is SVGAGI. CDR3 length equals 13 residues. The DNA of the CDR3 is TGTGCCTGTAGGGGGCAGTCCTACACTGAAGCTTTCTTT. This translates into CACRGQSYTEAFF.

The V and J genes are TRBV19 and TRBJ1-1; no reliable D call. The CDR3 consists of 13 residues. V lost 6 bases, J lost 4 bases, and 12 bases lay in between. Germline V gives CDR1 LNHDA, CDR2 SQIVND (reference sequence). The CDR3 DNA reads as TGTGCCAGTAGGACCCCAGCGGGCACTGAAGCTTTCTTT. It yields the protein CASRTPAGTEAFF.

The chain recombines TRBV7-9 with TRBJ2-5; D uncertain. V was shortened by 4 bases and J by 5 bases, with 14 bases between the two germline ends. The CDR3 has 14 residues. The germline V gene has CDR1 SEHNR and CDR2 FQNEAQ (reference sequence). CDR3 DNA: TGTGCCAGCAGCTCGTACGAGGCTAGGGAGACCCAGTACTTC. Encoded protein: CASSSYEARETQYF.

This clone was detected only once. The V call is TRBV2, the J call TRBJ2-5; 7 nucleotides align to TRBD2. There are 15 residues in the CDR3. V was clipped by 6 bases and J by 2 bases; unmatched bases: 9. Germline V CDR1 and CDR2: SNHLY, FYNNEI. CDR3 region: CASRKLGGGQETQYF. In DNA, the CDR3 is TGTGCCAGCAGAAAACTGGGGGGAGGGCAAGAGACCCAGTACTTC. Based on the CDR3 plus reference TRBV2 and TRBJ2-5, the full variable domain is EPEVTQTPSHQVTQMGQEVILRCVPISNHLYFYWYRQILGQKVEFLVSFYNNEISEKSEIFDDQFSVERPDGSNFTLKIRSTKLEDSAMYFCASRKLGGGQETQYFGPGTRLLVL.

The rearrangement joins TRBV5-4 to TRBJ1-2; tentative D call: TRBD1 (5 bases). Germline V gene data show CDR1 as SGHNT and CDR2 as YYREEE (reference sequence). V was clipped by 4 bases and J by 7 bases, with 23 bases between them. CDR3 length equals 16 residues. The CDR3 protein is CASSAQNSQGVGGYTF. CDR3 DNA: TGTGCCAGCAGCGCGCAGAATTCCCAGGGTGTCGGTGGCTACACCTTC.

The V and J genes are TRBV5-1 and TRBJ1-6; D remains unclear. The V and J ends lost 4 bases and 5 bases respectively, with 16 bases between them. Germline V gives CDR1 SGHRS, CDR2 YFSETQ. The CDR3 is made up of 16 amino acids. In nucleotides, the CDR3 is TGCGCCAGCAGCCCCCCCTTGACCGGAGATAATTCACCCCTCCACTTT. The encoded protein is CASSPPLTGDNSPLHF.

The V call is TRBV30, the J call TRBJ2-5, with 7 nucleotides matching TRBD2. Germline values: CDR1 GTSNPN, CDR2 SVGIG (reference sequence). CDR3 size: 15 residues. V dropped 0 bases and J dropped 1; count of bases not matched to a gene: 5. The chain's CDR3 is CAWSVASGTQETQYF. For the CDR3, the DNA is TGTGCCTGGAGTGTAGCTAGCGGAACCCAAGAGACCCAGTACTTC.

The genes are TRBV29-1 and TRBJ1-2, with TRBD1 matching 9 bases. After removal of 5 bases from V and 6 bases from J, the junction contained 10 bases not matched to a gene. The germline V gene encodes CDR1 SQVTM and CDR2 ANQGSEA. The CDR3 runs 14 residues. The CDR3 bases are TGCAGCGTTTATAGCGGGACAGGGATGAATGGCTACACCTTC. This codes for CSVYSGTGMNGYTF.

V and J are TRBV14 and TRBJ2-1, with 8 bases that match TRBD2. The CDR3 covers 17 residues. Per the germline V gene, CDR1 is SGHDN and CDR2 is FVKESK. Trimming at V came to 3 bases and at J to 6 bases, leaving 13 bases not matched to a gene. The CDR3 here is CASSQGIAGKAINEQFF. CDR3 bases: TGTGCCAGCAGCCAGGGGATAGCGGGAAAGGCGATCAATGAGCAGTTCTTC.

This chain connects TRBV5-1 to TRBJ2-1; D unresolved. V lost 2 bases, J lost 5 bases, and 5 bases lay in between. Germline lookup yields CDR1 SGHRS and CDR2 YFSETQ. The CDR3 runs 12 residues. The CDR3 region is CASSLINNEQFF. The CDR3 DNA reads as TGCGCCAGCAGCTTAATTAACAATGAGCAGTTCTTC.

V gene TRBV7-9 combines with J gene TRBJ1-6; 10 bases align to TRBD1. Germline values: CDR1 SEHNR, CDR2 FQNEAQ (reference sequence). The CDR3 length is 15 residues. J lost 9 bases, V lost 4 bases, and 6 bases had no gene match. The DNA of the CDR3 is TGTGCCAGCAGCTACGGGACAGGGGCTCTTTCACCCCTCCACTTT. It translates to CASSYGTGALSPLHF.